The clone carrying this T cell receptor (beta chain) has more than one count but fewer than ten. The antigen is undetermined. Study findings and constraints: Tumor Treg TCRs overlapped most with tumor naive CD4+ cells.

Naive CD4+ T cells were purified with Tregs depleted by CD25. This CDR3 has 14 amino acids. Germline-derived CDR1 and CDR2 are LNHDA and SQIVND (reference sequence). The V end was cut by 5 bases, the J end by 2 bases, with 10 bases between. Constant-region reverse primers amplified full-length variable regions, followed by semi-nested Nested Universal Primer A PCR. TCRdb analysed the 5' RACE reads with MiXCR anew, one entry per CDR3 protein. The sample lists tens of thousands of distinct CDR3 sequences, over 20% seen once, with 3.2% in the top ten. Sequencing input: tumor-infiltrating naive CD4+ T cells sorted from the breast tumor. Sample subset: naive CD4+ T cells, CD4+CD45RA+CD25-. The chain has TRBV19 and TRBJ1-5; the D is unclear. The receptor comes from a female donor with breast cancer. In nucleotides, the CDR3 is TGTGCCAGTAGTGTCGTCTGGGGCAATCAGCCCCAGCATTTT. Its protein is CASSVVWGNQPQHF.